This record looks at one T cell receptor (beta chain) sequence and its context. The antigen is undetermined. This record comes from a study of brain metastases from non-small cell lung cancer. Trimming took 3 bases from V and 8 from J, leaving 13 bases between them. The length of the CDR3 is 13 residues. From germline, CDR1 is DFQATT and CDR2 SNEGSKA (reference sequence). Study conclusions and caveats: T-cell clones appeared expanded in nearly 65% of brain metastases relative to matched primary tumors. Fewer infiltrating T cells were found in brain metastases than primaries.

Clones were read by immunoSEQ multiplex PCR, and TCRdb kept only the in-frame ones, dropping some. The repertoire holds about 2,700 clones, 85% to 90% seen once, with 3.8% in the top ten. The chain carries TRBV20-1 and TRBJ2-2; D gene ambiguous. The sequenced material came from primary lung tumor tissue. The TCR sequence derives from a donor aged 40 or older with non-small cell lung cancer. The CDR3 nucleotides read TGCAGTGCTAGTCCCAAAGGGCGGGGGGAGCTGTTTTTT. Encoded protein: CSASPKGRGELFF.